This T cell receptor (beta chain) emerged from a study of blood T cell repertoires in COVID-19 (dated by TCRdb to the early 2020s). Broadly, across the study: The collaborator samples originated in the United States, Italy and Spain and spanned the acute and convalescent phases of COVID-19. The material from the prospective study consisted of cDNA or gDNA derived from T cells, B-cell-depleted T cells, or PBMCs. Subjects who had been exposed to COVID-19, were actively infected with it, or had recovered from it provided the deeply sampled blood TCRbeta repertoires that made up the dataset. The repertoires were made available in a free public database intended to serve as a resource for research on the immune response to SARS-CoV-2. Samples came from the ongoing ImmuneRACE study (first 160 participants) plus 1,254 subjects from 6 global collaborators. The sample metadata nearly always contained a de-identified subject ID, COVID-19 status, age in years and sex. HLA class I and class II types, where available, came from metadata supplied by the sample provider rather than from assay-based typing.

TCRbeta CDR3 regions were amplified from genomic DNA using the immunoSEQ Assay, a bias-controlled multiplex PCR. In the paper's pipeline: Within the assay, amplification of reference gene primers was used to estimate how many nucleated cells each sample contained. Sequence reads were collapsed and filtered to measure the absolute abundance of every unique TCRbeta CDR3 rearrangement. For each sample, productive Simpson clonality was calculated by taking the square root of Simpson's diversity index across productive rearrangements. TCRdb took this table from immuneACCESS and kept in-frame rearrangements with V and J called. Such tables lack part of the clones; where checked against another copy, unresolved V genes explain under half of the gap, and the rest is unexplained. V and J calls and clone size are given by that table; D and trimming were obtained from the DNA. In this sample the table shows tens of thousands of clones, approximately 80% of which occur a single time. 10% to 15% of the sample is in the top ten clones.

Each collaborating institution followed its own protocols to collect whole blood in K2EDTA tubes. For TCRbeta analysis, collaborator samples were shipped as frozen whole blood, as isolated PBMCs, or as DNA extracted from either sample type. The cysteine opens and the phenylalanine closes a CDR3 of 14 amino acids. This entry keeps only the CDR3 DNA: 42 bases, framed from base 1. The germline V gene (reference sequence) supplies CDR1 WNHNN and CDR2 SYGVQD. Trimming takes 8 bases from V and 4 bases from J, and the germline ends sit 15 bases apart. Paper-wide results and their limitations: How much clinical and demographic metadata was included differed by source and by participant, and the metadata was provided uncurated.

As regards this clone: Its specific antigen is unknown. No base qualities exist here, and no much larger clone lies one base off it.

This receptor chain uses TRBV10-1 and TRBJ1-5; TRBD1 is possibly the D segment (5 matching bases). The clonotype was recovered from an older man with acute or convalescent COVID-19. The sequencing sample was made of peripheral blood. The DNA sequence is as follows: TGCGCCAGCGGAGAACAGGAGAGGAATCAGCCCCAGCATTTT. This encodes CASGEQERNQPQHF.